The TCR beta chain described here comes from a study of T cell repertoires in cytomegalovirus infection. Whole-study context: CMV infection plus the matching HLA type was flagged by public TCR beta signatures. Overall study findings and caveats: Dominating the ex vivo response were HLA-C-restricted CMV-specific TCR beta clonotypes. Carriers of CMV and the relevant HLA type were discriminated by public TCR beta frequency.

Trimming pared 0 bases from V and 0 bases from J, leaving 10 bases between. The CDR3 is 16 residues long. Germline CDR1 is MGHRA and CDR2 is YSYEKL. TCRdb re-analysed the reads in MiXCR, keeping a single row per CDR3 protein. This table has approximately 910,000 distinct CDR3 sequences, roughly 30% appearing once. As for this clonotype: The antigen is not known.

The J gene is TRBJ2-3, the V gene TRBV4-1; D not certain. The clonotype was recovered from a human donor in good health (CMV status not recorded). Some clones in this sample may be carry-over from other donors' samples. Sequencing used cultured CD8+ T cells from PBMCs, obtained from culture after CMV antigen stimulation. The CDR3 nucleotides read TGCGCCAGCAGCCAAGAAACAGTTTCTAGCACAGATACGCAGTATTTT. Translating gives CASSQETVSSTDTQYF.